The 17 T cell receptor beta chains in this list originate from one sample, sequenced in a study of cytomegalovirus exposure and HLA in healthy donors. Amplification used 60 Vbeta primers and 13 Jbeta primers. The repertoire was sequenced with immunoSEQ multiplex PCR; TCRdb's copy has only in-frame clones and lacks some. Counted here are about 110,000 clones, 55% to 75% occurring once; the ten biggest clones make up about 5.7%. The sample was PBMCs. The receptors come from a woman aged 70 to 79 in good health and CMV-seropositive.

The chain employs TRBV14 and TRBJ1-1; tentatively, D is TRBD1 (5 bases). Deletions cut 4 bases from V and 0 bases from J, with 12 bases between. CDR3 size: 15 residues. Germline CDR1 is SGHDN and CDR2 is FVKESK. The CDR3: CASSPRVGLNTEAFF. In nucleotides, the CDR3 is TGTGCCAGCAGCCCCAGGGTGGGATTGAACACTGAAGCTTTCTTT. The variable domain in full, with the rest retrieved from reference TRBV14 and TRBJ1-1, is EAGVTQFPSHSVIEKGQTVTLRCDPISGHDNLYWYRRVMGKEIKFLLHFVKESKQDESGMPNNRFLAERTGGTYSTLKVQPAELEDSGVYFCASSPRVGLNTEAFFGQGTRLTVV.

The chain's CDR3 is CASSSPRENTEAFF. In nucleotides, the CDR3 is TGTGCCAGCAGTTCCCCCCGGGAGAACACTGAAGCTTTCTTT. The V call is TRBV6-5, the J call TRBJ1-1, with D unclear. This CDR3 region has 14 residues. In germline, CDR1 is MNHEY, CDR2 SVGAGI. Trimming stripped 4 bases from V and 1 base from J, with 10 bases between.

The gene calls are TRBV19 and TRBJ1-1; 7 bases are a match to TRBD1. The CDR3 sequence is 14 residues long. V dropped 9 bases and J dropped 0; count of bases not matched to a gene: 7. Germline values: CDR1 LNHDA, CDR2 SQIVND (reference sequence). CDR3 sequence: CASGDRAMNTEAFF. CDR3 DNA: TGTGCCAGCGGGGACAGAGCTATGAACACTGAAGCTTTCTTT.

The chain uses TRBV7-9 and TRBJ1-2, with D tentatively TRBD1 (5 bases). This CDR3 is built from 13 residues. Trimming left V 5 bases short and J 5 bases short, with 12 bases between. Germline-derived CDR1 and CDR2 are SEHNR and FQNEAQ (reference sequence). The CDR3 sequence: CASSVDSTYGYTF. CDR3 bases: TGTGCCAGCAGCGTAGACAGCACATATGGCTACACCTTC.

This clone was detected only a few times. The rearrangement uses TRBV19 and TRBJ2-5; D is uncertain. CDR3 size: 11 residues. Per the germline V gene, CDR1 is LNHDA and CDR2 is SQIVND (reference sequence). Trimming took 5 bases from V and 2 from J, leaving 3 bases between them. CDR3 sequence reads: CASSPQETQYF. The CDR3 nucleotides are TGTGCCAGTAGTCCTCAAGAGACCCAGTACTTC.

CDR3 region: CASSLGVRGYEQYF. The DNA for the CDR3 is TGTGCCAGCAGCTTAGGGGTCCGGGGTTACGAGCAGTACTTC. The chain has TRBV7-2 and TRBJ2-7; the D gene is possibly TRBD2 (5 bases). The CDR3 sequence is 14 residues long. Germline CDR1 and CDR2: SGHTA and FQGNSA. V was shortened by 1 base and J by 4 bases, with 11 bases between the two germline ends.

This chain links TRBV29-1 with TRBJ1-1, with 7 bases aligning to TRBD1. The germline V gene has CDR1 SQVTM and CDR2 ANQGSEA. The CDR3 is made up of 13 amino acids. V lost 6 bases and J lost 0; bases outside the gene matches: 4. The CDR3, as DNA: TGCAGCGTCCCAGGGGGTCTGAACACTGAAGCTTTCTTT. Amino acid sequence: CSVPGGLNTEAFF.

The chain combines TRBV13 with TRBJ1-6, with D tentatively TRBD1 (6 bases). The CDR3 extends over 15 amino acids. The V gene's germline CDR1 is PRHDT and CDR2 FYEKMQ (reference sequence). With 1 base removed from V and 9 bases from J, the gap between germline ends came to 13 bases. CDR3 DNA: TGTGCCAGCAGCTTAGCCACAGGGTCGGTTTCACCCCTCCACTTT. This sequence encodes CASSLATGSVSPLHF.

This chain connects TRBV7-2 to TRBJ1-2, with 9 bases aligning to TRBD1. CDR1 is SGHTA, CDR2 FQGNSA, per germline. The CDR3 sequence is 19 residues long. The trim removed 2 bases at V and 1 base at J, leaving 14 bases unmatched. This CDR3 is CASSLTPQGAGGFNYGYTF. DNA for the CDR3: TGTGCCAGCAGCTTAACCCCACAGGGGGCCGGTGGATTTAACTATGGCTACACCTTC.

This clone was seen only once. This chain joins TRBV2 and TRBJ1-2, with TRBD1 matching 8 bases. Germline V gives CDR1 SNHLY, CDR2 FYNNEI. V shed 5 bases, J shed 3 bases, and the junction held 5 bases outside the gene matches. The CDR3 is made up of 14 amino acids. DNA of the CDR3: TGTGCCAGCAGTAGGACAGGGTTAGACTATGGCTACACCTTC. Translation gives CASSRTGLDYGYTF.

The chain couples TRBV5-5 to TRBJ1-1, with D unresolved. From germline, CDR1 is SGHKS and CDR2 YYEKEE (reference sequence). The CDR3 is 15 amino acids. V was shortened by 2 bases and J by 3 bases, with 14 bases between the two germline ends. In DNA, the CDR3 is TGTGCCAGCAGCTTCGCGGGGTTTGGGGACACTGAAGCTTTCTTT. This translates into CASSFAGFGDTEAFF. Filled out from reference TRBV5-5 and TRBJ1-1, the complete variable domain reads DAGVTQSPTHLIKTRGQQVTLRCSPISGHKSVSWYQQVLGQGPQFIFQYYEKEERGRGNFPDRFSARQFPNYSSELNVNALLLGDSALYLCASSFAGFGDTEAFFGQGTRLTVV.

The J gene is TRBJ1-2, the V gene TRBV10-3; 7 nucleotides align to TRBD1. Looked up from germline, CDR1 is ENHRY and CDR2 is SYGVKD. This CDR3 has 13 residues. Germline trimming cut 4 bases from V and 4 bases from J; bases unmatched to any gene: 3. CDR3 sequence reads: CAISAGGPYGYTF. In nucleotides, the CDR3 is TGTGCCATCAGTGCAGGGGGTCCCTATGGCTACACCTTC.

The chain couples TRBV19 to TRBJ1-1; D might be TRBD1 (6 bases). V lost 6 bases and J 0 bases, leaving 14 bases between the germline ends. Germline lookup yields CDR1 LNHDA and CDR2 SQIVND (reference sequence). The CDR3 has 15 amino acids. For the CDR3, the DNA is TGTGCCAGTAGCCTTGGGGGCTTTATGAACACTGAAGCTTTCTTT. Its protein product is CASSLGGFMNTEAFF.

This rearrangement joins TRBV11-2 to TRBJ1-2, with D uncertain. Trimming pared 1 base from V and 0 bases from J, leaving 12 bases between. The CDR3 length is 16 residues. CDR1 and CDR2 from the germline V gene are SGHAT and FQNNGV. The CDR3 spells CASSLGVGLANYGYTF. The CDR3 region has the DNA TGTGCCAGCAGCTTAGGAGTAGGACTCGCTAACTATGGCTACACCTTC.

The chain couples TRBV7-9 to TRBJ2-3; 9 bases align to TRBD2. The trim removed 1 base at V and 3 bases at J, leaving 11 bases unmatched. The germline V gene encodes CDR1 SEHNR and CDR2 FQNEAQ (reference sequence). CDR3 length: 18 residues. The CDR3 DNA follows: TGTGCCAGCAGCTTAGGGGGCGGGGGGGTAATTGAAACAGATACGCAGTATTTT. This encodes CASSLGGGGVIETDTQYF.

The CDR3 here is CASSPSGGSSYEQYF. The CDR3 DNA reads as TGTGCCAGCTCACCGAGCGGGGGGTCCTCCTACGAGCAGTACTTC. The chain recombines TRBV18 with TRBJ2-7, with TRBD2 matching over 9 bases. Losses at the gene ends were 3 bases for V and 0 bases for J; bases not matched to a gene: 3. CDR1 and CDR2 (germline): KGHSH, LQKENI. The CDR3 consists of 15 residues.

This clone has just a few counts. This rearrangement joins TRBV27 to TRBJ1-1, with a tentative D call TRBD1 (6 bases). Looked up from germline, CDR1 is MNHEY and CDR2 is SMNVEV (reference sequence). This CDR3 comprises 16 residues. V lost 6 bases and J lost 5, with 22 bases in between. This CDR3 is CASSLRKGHSRTEAFF. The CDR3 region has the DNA TGTGCCAGCAGCCTAAGAAAGGGACACTCGCGGACTGAAGCTTTCTTT.